This T cell receptor (beta chain) was profiled in a study of blood T cell repertoires in COVID-19. Original data processing: The authors estimated nucleated cell counts from reference gene primer amplification. Sequencing used immunoSEQ multiplex PCR; TCRdb keeps in-frame clones, though not all of them. The V and J calls and clone size are taken from that table; D and trimming were inferred from the DNA. The data contain some 130,000 clones, 85% to 90% of them singletons. Trimming removed 3 bases from V and 0 bases from J; junction bases left unmatched: 9. The CDR3 loop spans 17 amino acids. The V gene's germline CDR1 is DFQATT and CDR2 SNEGSKA (reference sequence).

Sequencing was performed on peripheral blood. This sequence originates from a man in his forties or fifties with active or convalescent COVID-19. The rearrangement joins TRBV20-1 to TRBJ2-1; 9 bases align to TRBD2. The CDR3, as DNA: TGCAGTGCTAGTGGCGGGAGGGCCTCGAGCTCCTACAATGAGCAGTTCTTC. The encoded protein is CSASGGRASSSYNEQFF.